This TCR beta chain was obtained from a study of T cells after yellow fever vaccination. This clonotype occurred many times. Conversion of TCR transcripts into cDNA relied on 5'RACE template switching, which added a universal primer site and UMIs. TCRdb called the 5' RACE reads again in MiXCR, with one record for every CDR3 protein. The table lists approximately 160,000 distinct CDR3 sequences, approximately 9.7% of them singletons. The CDR3 has 13 residues. Trimming cost V 11 bases and J 3 bases, with 16 bases left between them. Germline V lookup: CDR1 MNHEY, CDR2 SVGEGT. This chain connects TRBV6-2 or TRBV6-3 to TRBJ1-2; D not resolved. This TCR was recovered from a man aged 18 to 35 who received the YFV17D yellow fever vaccine. Here the sequenced sample was CD8+ T cells sorted from PBMCs, taken 45 days after the yellow fever booster vaccination. CDR3 nucleotides: TGTGCCCCAAAGGAGGAGATACACTATGGCTACACCTTC. Translation: CAPKEEIHYGYTF.